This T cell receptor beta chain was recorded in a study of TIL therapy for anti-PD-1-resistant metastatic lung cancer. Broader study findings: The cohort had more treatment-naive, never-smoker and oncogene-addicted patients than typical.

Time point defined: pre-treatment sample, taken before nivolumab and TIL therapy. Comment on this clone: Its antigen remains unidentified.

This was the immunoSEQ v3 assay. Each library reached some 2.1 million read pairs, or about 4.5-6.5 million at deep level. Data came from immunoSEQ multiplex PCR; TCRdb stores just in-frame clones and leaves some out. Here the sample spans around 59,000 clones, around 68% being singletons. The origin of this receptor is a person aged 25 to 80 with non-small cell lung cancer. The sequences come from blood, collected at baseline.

The CDR3 DNA is TGCGCCAGCAGCGTGGACGGAGCCTACGAGCAGTACTTC. This gives the protein CASSVDGAYEQYF. The V gene is TRBV5-1, the J gene TRBJ2-7, with no clear D. V lost 4 bases to trimming and J lost 2 bases, with 10 bases between them. In germline, CDR1 is SGHRS, CDR2 YFSETQ. The CDR3 runs 13 residues.